This TCR beta chain was profiled in a study of shared clonotypes between healthy human individuals. The germline CDR1 and CDR2 sequences are ENHRY and SYGVKD. The CDR3 spans 14 residues. After removal of 5 bases from V and 2 bases from J, the junction contained 5 bases not matched to a gene. Study-wide results and limits: Shared clonotypes across all four donors exceeded non-shared ones in generation probability.

Terminally differentiated effector memory CD45RA+ cells were excluded by CCR7 positive selection of CD45RO-negative cells. Sequenced by immunoSEQ multiplex PCR; TCRdb stores in-frame clones only, minus some. The sample gives millions of clones, approximately 95% of which show up once; 0.9% to 1.4% is in the top ten. Comment on this clone: Its antigen is undetermined. This specimen includes other DNA sequences encoding the same CDR3.

The sequence was collected from a man between 18 and 29 years old in good health. Input material: naive CD8+ T cells sorted from blood. This sequence joins TRBV10-3 and TRBJ2-7; the match to TRBD1 covers 8 bases. CDR3 bases: TGTGCCATCAGTACCGGGACAGGACCCTACGAGCAGTACTTC. Its protein product is CAISTGTGPYEQYF.